In this sample, the clone carrying this T cell receptor (beta chain) turned up many times. The V segment lost 4 bases and the J segment 7 bases; nucleotides outside the gene matches: 7. The germline CDR1 and CDR2 sequences are MNHNY and SVGAGI (reference sequence). This CDR3 has 14 amino acids. These data come from a study of T cells in Graves' hyperthyroidism and ophthalmopathy. RNA transcripts provided the source from which TCR beta CDR3 regions were amplified. Initially, a first-round RT-PCR of the TCR CDR3 employed the HTBI primer set. TCRdb fed the multiplex PCR reads into MiXCR, producing one record per CDR3 protein. The sample contains about 510,000 distinct CDR3 sequences, roughly 45% of which appear only once.

The J gene is TRBJ1-3, the V gene TRBV6-6; 7 bases are shared with TRBD1. Sequences were obtained from peripheral blood or thyroid tissue (not recorded which). This receptor was identified in an adult woman with Graves' disease, either hyperthyroidism or ophthalmopathy (not recorded which). The CDR3 sequence: CASSLSRGTNTIYF. In DNA, the CDR3 is TGTGCCAGCAGTTTATCCAGGGGGACGAACACCATATATTTT.